A single sample gave rise to the 5 T cell receptor beta chains below, sequenced in a study of memory CD4+ T cells and cytomegalovirus serostatus. Assay used: immunoSEQ multiplex PCR; TCRdb lists only in-frame clones, some missing. The repertoire has under 75,000 clones, roughly 80% of them found once; the top ten carry around 0.58%. Single viable CD3+CD4+CD8-CD45RO+ cells were sorted as the memory CD4+ T cells. Sequences were obtained from memory CD4+ T cells from blood. These receptor sequences come from an adult in good health and CMV-seronegative. Some clones in this sample may be carry-over from other donors' samples.

V is TRBV27 and J is TRBJ2-6, with 9 bases that match TRBD1. The J segment lost 1 base and the V segment lost 6 bases, leaving 4 bases of the junction unmatched. The CDR3 consists of 16 residues. Germline V gene sequence: CDR1 MNHEY, CDR2 SMNVEV (reference sequence). Here the CDR3 reads CASRGQGGSGANVLTF. The CDR3 region has the DNA TGTGCCAGCAGGGGACAGGGTGGGTCTGGGGCCAACGTCCTGACTTTC.

The chain links TRBV6-1 to TRBJ2-7; TRBD1 matches at 8 bases. V lost 2 bases to trimming and J lost 2 bases; unmatched junction nucleotides: 2. CDR1 and CDR2 (germline): MNHNS, SASEGT. The CDR3 totals 14 residues. CDR3 bases: TGTGCCAGCAGTGAATGGGACAGGACCTACGAGCAGTACTTC. It translates to CASSEWDRTYEQYF.

This clone has only a few counts. The chain links TRBV18 to TRBJ2-5, with D possibly TRBD2 on 6 matching bases. This CDR3 comprises 16 residues. Looked up from germline, CDR1 is KGHSH and CDR2 is LQKENI. V lost 6 bases and J 1 base, leaving 18 bases between the germline ends. CDR3 coding DNA: TGTGCCAGCTCCCCCCCTAGCGAGGCCATCCAAGAGACCCAGTACTTC. Protein product: CASSPPSEAIQETQYF.

The chain carries TRBV18 and TRBJ1-2; TRBD1 is a possible D gene (6 bases). The CDR3 is made up of 16 amino acids. From germline, CDR1 is KGHSH and CDR2 LQKENI. The V end lost 4 bases, the J end lost 5 bases, and 20 bases lay between the germline ends. The CDR3 nucleotides read TGTGCCAGCTCACGCGTACAGGGCGGAGGCACATATGGCTACACCTTC. Amino acids: CASSRVQGGGTYGYTF.

This clone showed up just a few times. The CDR3 bases are TGTGCCAGCAGTCTAACAGGGACAACTAATGAAAAACTGTTTTTT. This encodes CASSLTGTTNEKLFF. The V and J genes are TRBV28 and TRBJ1-4, with a possible D match to TRBD1 (6 bases). This CDR3 is built from 15 residues. CDR1 and CDR2 from the germline V gene are MDHEN and SYDVKM. Trimming took 5 bases from V and 0 from J, leaving 10 bases between them.